These T cell receptor beta chains were read from a single sample in a study of blood T cell repertoires in COVID-19. Sequencing was performed with immunoSEQ multiplex PCR; in TCRdb, only in-frame clones are kept and a portion is missing. The sample consists of 200,000 to 250,000 clones, around 83% of them appearing once. The sample taken for sequencing was peripheral blood. The receptors were sampled from a woman in her seventies with COVID-19, enrolled during active disease. Each CDR3 is given with its conserved first and last residue. The D gene is left open where the match is weak. A clone size is listed for some rows: how often the clone was seen (once, few, many), or a class if it is expanded.

d_call j_call clone_size v_call cdr3_aa cdr3_nt
. TRBJ1-5 . TRBV19 CASKQVNQPQHF TGTGCCAGTAAGCAGGTCAATCAGCCCCAGCATTTT
TRBD2 TRBJ2-1 . TRBV6-5 CASSSTSGSNEQFF TGTGCCAGCAGTTCGACTAGCGGGAGTAATGAGCAGTTCTTC
. TRBJ1-1 . TRBV9 CASSVDPRDTEAFF TGTGCCAGCAGCGTAGACCCCCGGGACACTGAAGCTTTCTTT
. TRBJ2-1 . TRBV12-3/TRBV12-4 CASSSTSYNEQFF TGTGCCAGCAGTTCGACTAGCTACAATGAGCAGTTCTTC
TRBD2 TRBJ2-1 . TRBV13 CASSLGLAGYNEQFF TGTGCCAGCAGCCTCGGACTAGCGGGTTACAATGAGCAGTTCTTC
. TRBJ1-4 once TRBV12-3/TRBV12-4 CASSLGQVEKLFF TGTGCCAGCAGTTTAGGACAGGTAGAAAAACTGTTTTTT
TRBD2 TRBJ2-1 . TRBV28 CASSQRGTSGRARNNEQFF TGTGCCAGCAGTCAGAGAGGGACTAGCGGGAGGGCGCGTAACAATGAGCAGTTCTTC
. TRBJ2-7 . TRBV24-1 CATSLGHEQYF TGTGCCACCAGTCTGGGCCACGAGCAGTACTTC
TRBD1 TRBJ1-2 . TRBV19 CASRDNQGQGEDGYTF TGTGCCAGTAGAGACAACCAGGGACAGGGAGAGGATGGCTACACCTTC
TRBD2 TRBJ2-7 . TRBV29-1 CSVRTSGRYEQYF TGCAGCGTCAGGACTAGCGGGAGGTACGAGCAGTACTTC
TRBD2 TRBJ2-1 . TRBV7-2 CASSSGLAVSYNEQFF TGTGCCAGCAGCTCGGGACTAGCGGTTTCCTACAATGAGCAGTTCTTC
TRBD1 TRBJ1-2 once TRBV28 CASRRRTGVFGYTF TGTGCCAGCAGACGCAGGACAGGGGTCTTTGGCTACACCTTC
. TRBJ1-2 once TRBV9 CASSVDHNYGYTF TGTGCCAGCAGCGTAGATCATAACTATGGCTACACCTTC
. TRBJ1-6 few TRBV28 CASSTQSYNSPLHF TGTGCCAGCAGTACACAGAGCTATAATTCACCCCTCCACTTT
. TRBJ2-7 . TRBV5-1 CASCLGGGGGSYEQYF TGCGCCAGCTGCTTAGGTGGGGGCGGGGGATCCTACGAGCAGTACTTC
TRBD1 TRBJ1-4 . TRBV19 CASSALRGRDTNEKLFF TGTGCCAGTAGTGCGCTCAGGGGGCGCGACACTAATGAAAAACTGTTTTTT
TRBD1 TRBJ1-3 . TRBV6-6 CASSYEGTVSGNTIYF TGTGCCAGCAGTTACGAAGGGACAGTCTCTGGAAACACCATATATTTT
TRBD2 TRBJ2-1 . TRBV6-2/TRBV6-3 CASSYGGLAGAEQFF TGTGCCAGCAGTTACGGGGGACTAGCGGGAGCTGAGCAGTTCTTC
. TRBJ2-1 . TRBV28 CASSLSGYGDNEQFF TGTGCCAGCAGTTTATCGGGCTACGGGGACAATGAGCAGTTCTTC
TRBD2 TRBJ2-7 . TRBV11-2 CASSLGLAGEQYF TGTGCCAGCAGCCTGGGACTAGCGGGGGAGCAGTACTTC
. TRBJ2-3 . TRBV28 CASSRQDVNADTQYF TGTGCCAGCAGCCGACAGGACGTCAACGCAGATACGCAGTATTTT
. TRBJ1-3 many TRBV11-2 CASSRRQNSGNTIYF TGTGCCAGCAGCCGAAGACAAAACTCTGGAAACACCATATATTTT
. TRBJ1-1 few TRBV19 CASRRSGGAEAFF TGTGCCAGTAGAAGGAGCGGAGGAGCTGAAGCTTTCTTT
. TRBJ1-5 few TRBV2 CASSEFQGPNQPQHF TGTGCCAGCAGTGAATTTCAGGGCCCCAATCAGCCCCAGCATTTT
TRBD1 TRBJ2-5 . TRBV7-8 CASSWTGKETQYF TGTGCCAGCAGCTGGACAGGGAAAGAGACCCAGTACTTC
TRBD1 TRBJ1-1 . TRBV27 CASRLQGAVGTEAFF TGTGCCAGCAGACTACAGGGGGCGGTGGGGACTGAAGCTTTCTTT
. TRBJ2-5 . TRBV3-1/TRBV3-2 CASSPPGLETQYF TGTGCCAGCAGCCCGCCCGGGTTAGAGACCCAGTACTTC
TRBD1 TRBJ1-1 few TRBV9 CASSDGTGGIFNTEAFF TGTGCCAGCAGCGACGGGACAGGGGGAATTTTCAACACTGAAGCTTTCTTT
. TRBJ1-1 . TRBV6-4 CASRAQEYTEAFF TGTGCCAGCAGAGCACAGGAGTACACTGAAGCTTTCTTT
TRBD2 TRBJ2-5 . TRBV10-3 CAISPSGGGGETQYF TGTGCCATCAGCCCGTCCGGCGGGGGTGGAGAGACCCAGTACTTC
. TRBJ1-6 . TRBV27 CASSSLLRGMNNSPLHF TGTGCCAGCAGTTCCCTCTTACGGGGGATGAATAATTCACCCCTCCACTTT
TRBD2 TRBJ2-7 . TRBV15 CATSSGTSGTYEQYF TGTGCCACCAGCTCCGGGACTAGCGGTACCTACGAGCAGTACTTC
. TRBJ2-2 . TRBV28 CASIGAGSANTGELFF TGTGCCAGCATTGGGGCAGGGTCAGCGAACACCGGGGAGCTGTTTTTT
TRBD2 TRBJ2-3 . TRBV11-2 CASSPIAGGDTQYF TGTGCCAGCAGCCCTATAGCGGGAGGAGATACGCAGTATTTT
. TRBJ2-3 few TRBV19 CASSPSTDTQYF TGTGCCAGTAGTCCCTCTACAGATACGCAGTATTTT
. TRBJ1-2 . TRBV28 CASSPQGSYGYTF TGTGCCAGCAGTCCTCAGGGTTCCTATGGCTACACCTTC
. TRBJ1-4 few TRBV3-1/TRBV3-2 CASSQEGRGREKLFF TGTGCCAGCAGCCAAGAGGGGAGAGGTCGGGAAAAACTGTTTTTT